A selection of T cell receptor beta chains follows, all from one sample in a study of identical twins. TCRdb itself ran the 5' RACE reads through MiXCR, one entry per CDR3 protein. The table records about 530,000 distinct CDR3 sequences, 20% to 25% of them present only once. This sample was also put to use in a study of yellow fever vaccine responses in identical twins.

The sample was CD4+ T cells sorted from blood. Every receptor here comes from a woman between 18 and 29 years old in good health. The CDR3 runs from the conserved cysteine through the conserved F or W. The D gene is left open where the match is weak. Clone size appears in some rows only: once, few, many, or a class for an expanded clone.

V	size	D	J	CDR3	DNA
TRBV5-1	few	NA	TRBJ1-1	CASSLIPKNTEAFF	TGCGCCAGCAGCTTGATTCCAAAGAACACTGAAGCTTTCTTT
TRBV25-1	NA	TRBD2	TRBJ2-1	CASSDPGTSYNEQFF	TGTGCCAGCAGTGACCCCGGGACTAGCTACAATGAGCAGTTCTTC
TRBV5-1	few	TRBD2	TRBJ2-1	CASSPGLEAPYNEQFF	TGCGCCAGCAGCCCCGGACTAGAGGCCCCCTACAATGAGCAGTTCTTC
TRBV4-2	many	NA	TRBJ1-2	CASSVGVEGKYGYTF	TGTGCCAGCAGCGTAGGCGTGGAGGGGAAATATGGCTACACCTTC
TRBV2	NA	NA	TRBJ2-3	CASRSLSTDTQYF	TGTGCCAGCAGGTCCCTAAGCACAGATACGCAGTATTTT
TRBV24-1	NA	NA	TRBJ1-2	CATSDWGNYGYTF	TGTGCCACCAGTGATTGGGGAAACTATGGCTACACCTTC
TRBV28	few	NA	TRBJ2-5	CASHGGRVGETQYF	TGTGCCAGCCACGGAGGGCGGGTAGGAGAGACCCAGTACTTC
TRBV6-1	NA	TRBD1	TRBJ1-6	CASSPAGGNSPLHF	TGTGCCAGCAGTCCTGCAGGGGGCAATTCACCCCTCCACTTT
TRBV20-1	NA	NA	TRBJ2-7	CSARIGGAEQYF	TGCAGTGCTAGAATTGGGGGAGCGGAGCAGTACTTC
TRBV7-3	NA	NA	TRBJ2-1	CASSLSSIYNEQFF	TGTGCCAGCAGCTTGTCCAGCATTTACAATGAGCAGTTCTTC
TRBV6-1	few	NA	TRBJ2-3	CASSEGRGYF	TGTGCCAGCAGTGAAGGGAGGGGGTATTTT
TRBV5-1	NA	NA	TRBJ2-7	CASGRTEGSYEQYF	TGCGCCAGCGGCCGGACGGAAGGCTCCTACGAGCAGTACTTC
TRBV10-3	NA	NA	TRBJ2-3	CAISEGNWHTDTQYF	TGTGCCATCAGTGAGGGGAATTGGCACACAGATACGCAGTATTTT
TRBV4-1	NA	TRBD2	TRBJ2-3	CASSQDRLAGGTQYF	TGCGCCAGCAGCCAAGATCGTCTAGCGGGGGGTACGCAGTATTTT
TRBV19	few	TRBD1	TRBJ1-5	CASSAGTGVSGNQPQHF	TGTGCCAGTAGTGCGGGGACAGGGGTGTCGGGCAATCAGCCCCAGCATTTT
TRBV7-9	few	TRBD1	TRBJ1-2	CASSSGTGDYGYTF	TGTGCCAGCAGCTCCGGGACAGGGGACTATGGCTACACCTTC
TRBV20-1	NA	NA	TRBJ2-4	CSASPGTGDIQYF	TGCAGTGCCTCTCCGGGGACCGGGGACATTCAGTACTTC
TRBV7-9	few	TRBD2	TRBJ2-1	CASSLSRIRGGEQFF	TGTGCCAGCAGCCTCTCTAGGATTCGCGGGGGTGAGCAGTTCTTC
TRBV6-1	NA	NA	TRBJ1-5	CASSPGPREPQHF	TGTGCCAGCAGTCCGGGCCCTCGGGAGCCCCAGCATTTT
TRBV10-3	NA	TRBD2	TRBJ2-5	CAIRGLAGAATQETQYF	TGTGCCATCAGAGGACTAGCGGGGGCCGCTACCCAAGAGACCCAGTACTTC
TRBV20-1	few	TRBD2	TRBJ2-1	CSATNAGGIF	TGCAGTGCAACGAACGCGGGGGGGATCTTC
TRBV10-3	NA	TRBD1	TRBJ1-2	CAISGGGEDRPNYGYTF	TGTGCCATCAGTGGCGGGGGCGAGGACAGGCCTAACTATGGCTACACCTTC
TRBV5-1	NA	TRBD2	TRBJ2-1	CASSLGQGLAGAINEQFF	TGCGCCAGCAGCTTGGGACAGGGTCTAGCGGGGGCCATCAATGAGCAGTTCTTC
TRBV29-1	once	TRBD1	TRBJ2-2	CSARQGRLGTGELFF	TGCAGCGCGAGACAGGGGCGGTTAGGGACCGGGGAGCTGTTTTTT
TRBV12-3/TRBV12-4	few	NA	TRBJ1-1	CASRGGTMNTEAFF	TGTGCCAGCAGAGGCGGGACCATGAACACTGAAGCTTTCTTT
TRBV20-1	NA	NA	TRBJ2-1	CSAGTLNEQFF	TGCAGTGCCGGGACCCTCAATGAGCAGTTCTTC
TRBV20-1	few	NA	TRBJ2-2	CSARASNGAGELFF	TGCAGTGCTAGAGCGTCGAACGGTGCCGGGGAGCTGTTTTTT
TRBV27	few	NA	TRBJ2-1	CASSSLVGEQFF	TGTGCCAGCAGCTCCCTAGTGGGTGAGCAGTTCTTC
TRBV12-3/TRBV12-4	few	NA	TRBJ1-4	CASSPWTAGEKLFF	TGTGCCAGCAGTCCCTGGACCGCCGGGGAAAAACTGTTTTTT
TRBV5-6	few	NA	TRBJ2-2	CASSFSPAAGELFF	TGTGCCAGCAGCTTCTCTCCAGCGGCCGGGGAGCTGTTTTTT
TRBV5-4	few	TRBD2	TRBJ2-2	CASSPPGGRGSAELFF	TGTGCCAGCAGCCCTCCAGGCGGGAGGGGGTCAGCGGAGCTGTTTTTT
TRBV29-1	few	NA	TRBJ1-1	CSVEGEEGAINTEAFF	TGCAGCGTTGAAGGGGAGGAGGGAGCTATTAACACTGAAGCTTTCTTT
TRBV4-1	NA	TRBD1	TRBJ1-5	CATTPTGEINQPQHF	TGCGCCACGACTCCGACAGGGGAGATAAATCAGCCCCAGCATTTT
TRBV7-9	few	NA	TRBJ1-4	CASGGTGPSEKLFF	TGTGCCAGCGGGGGCACCGGGCCCTCCGAAAAACTGTTTTTT
TRBV27	few	NA	TRBJ1-1	CAIRSASEAFF	TGTGCCATCAGGTCAGCCTCTGAAGCTTTCTTT
TRBV9	few	NA	TRBJ2-2	CASSVVGGAGTGELFF	TGTGCCAGCAGCGTAGTTGGAGGGGCCGGTACCGGGGAGCTGTTTTTT
TRBV2	many	TRBD2	TRBJ2-1	CASSEAASGRAGEQFF	TGTGCCAGCAGTGAAGCTGCTAGCGGGAGGGCCGGTGAGCAGTTCTTC
TRBV20-1	few	NA	TRBJ2-1	CSARGGVYNEQFF	TGCAGTGCTAGAGGAGGGGTCTACAATGAGCAGTTCTTC
TRBV9	NA	NA	TRBJ2-5	CASSAWGVREKETQYF	TGTGCCAGCAGCGCCTGGGGTGTTCGGGAAAAAGAGACCCAGTACTTC
TRBV4-1	NA	TRBD1	TRBJ1-1	CASSQIPGTGGTEAFF	TGCGCCAGCAGCCAGATACCCGGTACAGGGGGCACGGAAGCTTTCTTT